This TCR beta chain was identified during a study of blood T cell repertoires in COVID-19. In the study's own analysis: Researchers report that nucleated cell counts were estimated from reference gene primer amplification. Only in-frame clones appear in the TCRdb table, and some are missing; sequencing was by immunoSEQ multiplex PCR. V and J calls and clone size come straight from that table; D and trimming were deduced from the DNA. The repertoire includes a few hundred thousand clones, 85% of them detected once, and roughly 3.6% sits in the top ten. Trimming took 3 bases from V and 9 from J, leaving 11 bases between them. From germline, CDR1 is MNHEY and CDR2 SMNVEV (reference sequence). The CDR3 is made up of 13 amino acids.

The TCR was taken from a woman younger than 35 with acute or convalescent COVID-19. This chain uses TRBV27 with TRBJ2-2; possibly TRBD1 for D (5 bases). The sample was peripheral blood. DNA of the CDR3: TGTGCCAGCAGTTTCACAGGAACCCGGGAGCTGTTTTTT. Its protein product is CASSFTGTRELFF.